This TCR beta chain was sequenced during a study of primary melanoma T cells and metastatic recurrence. Study details: These T2 to T4 primary melanomas had thickness greater than 1 mm.

This CDR3 contains 14 residues. V was pared by 8 bases and J by 7 bases, with 10 bases of the junction left unmatched. Germline values: CDR1 LNHDA, CDR2 SQIVND (reference sequence). Study-wide points: Tumor T-cell fraction reportedly predicted progression-free survival independently.

Concerning this clone itself: The antigen remains undetermined.

Method: immunoSEQ multiplex PCR; TCRdb's copy keeps in-frame clones and lacks some. The profile covers about 1,500 clones, with 77% appearing a single time and roughly 35% taken by the ten largest. Primary melanoma in these patients was surgically resected but could recur metastatically. Sample: melanoma tumor tissue. The rearrangement links TRBV19 to TRBJ2-3, with 9 bases that match TRBD1. The clonotype originates from a human donor with melanoma. The CDR3: CASGDREVSYTQYF. The CDR3 DNA reads as TGTGCCAGTGGGGACAGGGAGGTGTCATATACGCAGTATTTT.